This TCR beta chain came from a study of T-cell reconstitution after alpha-beta-depleted transplantation in children. Molecular barcoding with unique molecular identifiers was used for the TCRbeta library. TCRdb called the PCR reads again in MiXCR, with one record for every CDR3 protein. This table holds around 360,000 distinct CDR3 sequences, about a tenth found once. This CDR3 is built from 15 residues. With 2 bases removed from V and 1 base from J, the gap between germline ends came to 12 bases. Germline-derived CDR1 and CDR2 are LGHDT and YNNKEL (reference sequence). This receptor was taken from a human donor who donated a stem cell graft to a child with acute lymphoblastic leukemia. The genes are TRBV3-1 and TRBJ2-7; D gene uncertain. This sample comprised PBMCs from the stem cell graft donor, obtained from the stem cell graft. In DNA form, the CDR3 reads TGTGCCAGCAGCCAAAGCCCACTACGGTCCTACGAGCAGTACTTC. Translation gives CASSQSPLRSYEQYF.